Below are 13 T cell receptor beta chains sequenced from a single sample in a study of T cell changes during pregnancy in multiple sclerosis. Some clones are missing from TCRdb's copy, which holds only in-frame ones; the method was immunoSEQ multiplex PCR. The sample holds tens of thousands of clones; 80% to 90% are singletons and the top ten take about 1.2%. This specimen consisted of CD4+ T cells from peripheral blood mononuclear cells, obtained in the second trimester of pregnancy. The receptors originated from a female donor with multiple sclerosis, enrolled in a pregnancy study.

V usage is TRBV4-2 and J usage is TRBJ2-3; 10 bases line up with TRBD1. Germline V lookup: CDR1 LGHNA, CDR2 YNFKEQ. The V segment lost 0 bases and the J segment 4 bases; nucleotides outside the gene matches: 7. This CDR3 comprises 17 residues. CDR3 residues: CASSQEPGTGVADTQYF. CDR3 in DNA: TGTGCCAGCAGCCAAGAGCCCGGGACAGGGGTGGCAGATACGCAGTATTTT.

This clone was counted a few times. The chain couples TRBV28 to TRBJ2-3; D is ambiguous. V was pared by 1 base and J by 6 bases, with 5 bases between. Looked up from germline, CDR1 is MDHEN and CDR2 is SYDVKM. The CDR3 loop spans 12 amino acids. The CDR3 region is CASSLSEDTQYF. CDR3 sequence (DNA): TGTGCCAGCAGTTTATCGGAGGATACGCAGTATTTT.

The gene calls are TRBV11-2 and TRBJ2-3, with 12 bases matching TRBD2. The germline V gene has CDR1 SGHAT and CDR2 FQNNGV. The CDR3 contains 16 residues. Germline trimming cut 1 base from V and 6 bases from J; bases unmatched to any gene: 5. The CDR3 reads CASSLGLAGGGDTQYF. The CDR3 nucleotides read TGTGCCAGCAGCTTAGGTCTAGCGGGAGGGGGGGATACGCAGTATTTT.

This clone was seen a single time. The gene calls are TRBV5-6 and TRBJ2-5; 12 nucleotides match TRBD2. CDR1 and CDR2 from the germline V gene are SGHDT and YYEEEE. Trimming took 0 bases from V and 4 from J; bases not matched to a gene: 7. This CDR3 region has 17 residues. The CDR3 DNA reads TGTGCCAGCAGCTTGGGGGTGACTAGCGGGAGAGGAGAGACCCAGTACTTC. It encodes CASSLGVTSGRGETQYF.

CDR3 nucleotides: TGTGCCAGCAGTGAAGGGCAGGGTAATGGCTACACCTTC. Its protein product is CASSEGQGNGYTF. V usage is TRBV6-1 and J usage is TRBJ1-2; D possibly corresponds to TRBD1 (5 bases). The CDR3 totals 13 residues. Germline V CDR1 and CDR2: MNHNS, SASEGT. Trimming removed 1 base from V and 6 bases from J, with 9 bases in between.

This clone has only one observation. The chain employs TRBV6-6 and TRBJ1-5; D not resolved. Germline V gene lookup returns CDR1 MNHNY and CDR2 SVGAGI (reference sequence). V lost 7 bases and J 0 bases, leaving 7 bases between the germline ends. The CDR3 covers 13 residues. CDR3 bases: TGTGCCAGCACCTCGGTTAGCAATCAGCCCCAGCATTTT. This translates into CASTSVSNQPQHF.

Note on this clone: The junction shows a germline mismatch at one end, possibly a read error. The chain has TRBV29-1 and TRBJ1-2; no definite D call. CDR3 size: 13 residues. From germline, CDR1 is SQVTM and CDR2 ANQGSEA. The CDR3 spells CSVVQIPNYGHTF. CDR3 bases: TGCAGCGTTGTTCAAATACCTAACTATGGCCACACCTTC.

In this sample, this clone turned up once. CDR3 in amino acids: CASSKALMPLAGDEQFF. CDR3 sequence (DNA): TGTGCCAGCAGCAAAGCGCTAATGCCGCTAGCGGGAGATGAGCAGTTCTTC. The V and J genes are TRBV21-1 and TRBJ2-1; the table names TRBD2, a call not compared with the DNA. TRBV21-1 is marked as a pseudogene. This CDR3 spans 17 amino acids.

The chain couples TRBV2 to TRBJ1-3; 8 nucleotides line up with TRBD1. CDR3 length: 16 amino acids. The trim removed 6 bases at V and 0 bases at J, leaving 7 bases unmatched. In germline, CDR1 is SNHLY, CDR2 FYNNEI. This CDR3 is CASRTGVAYSGNTIYF. In DNA, the CDR3 is TGTGCCAGCAGGACAGGGGTAGCCTACTCTGGAAACACCATATATTTT.

Here the CDR3 reads CASSLSGEADTQYF. CDR3 nucleotides: TGTGCCAGCAGCCTTAGTGGGGAGGCAGATACGCAGTATTTT. This chain uses TRBV27 with TRBJ2-3; a weak D match, TRBD2 (6 bases). V lost 6 bases and J lost 4, with 14 bases in between. This CDR3 has 14 amino acids. CDR1 and CDR2 from the germline V gene are MNHEY and SMNVEV (reference sequence).

The chain recombines TRBV10-1 with TRBJ2-5; 10 bases map to TRBD2. Germline assignment: CDR1 WNHNN and CDR2 SYGVQD (reference sequence). The junction had 7 bases not matched to a gene; V was cut back by 8 bases and J by 4 bases. The CDR3 contains 14 residues. The DNA for the CDR3 is TGCGCCAGCTCTAGCGGGAGCCCGGGAGAGACCCAGTACTTC. Protein sequence: CASSSGSPGETQYF.

This clone was seen a single time. The chain combines TRBV13 with TRBJ1-3, with D hard to call. CDR3 length equals 12 residues. V lost 4 bases to trimming and J lost 7 bases, with 8 bases between them. Germline V CDR1 and CDR2: PRHDT, FYEKMQ (reference sequence). The CDR3 protein is CASSSHSNTIYF. The CDR3 DNA reads as TGTGCCAGCAGCTCCCACAGCAACACCATATATTTT.

On this clone itself: The same CDR3 also results from other DNA sequences found in this sample. The rearrangement joins TRBV5-1 to TRBJ2-7; a weak D match, TRBD1 (6 bases). Germline V gives CDR1 SGHRS, CDR2 YFSETQ. Trimming shortened V by 5 bases and J by 0 bases, and 15 bases separated the two germline ends. CDR3 length equals 15 residues. This chain's CDR3 is CASSRQAISSYEQYF. In nucleotides, the CDR3 is TGCGCCAGCAGTAGACAGGCGATTAGCTCCTACGAGCAGTACTTC.